These 28 T cell receptor beta chains were all obtained from the same sample, sequenced in a study of control samples from healthy donors and cancer patients. Repertoires were generated with immunoSEQ multiplex PCR, while TCRdb's copy carries only in-frame clones and drops some. The sample consists of nearly 200,000 clones, roughly nine tenths of them appearing once. Sequencing was carried out using blood. All receptors come from a man aged 25 to 45 in good health.

The V call is TRBV6-5, the J call TRBJ2-7, with no clear D. V shed 0 bases and J shed 4 bases, with 7 bases lying between them. CDR3 length: 13 residues. Germline V lookup: CDR1 MNHEY, CDR2 SVGAGI. The CDR3 reads CASSYSIGYEQYF. In nucleotides, the CDR3 is TGTGCCAGCAGTTACTCGATCGGTTACGAGCAGTACTTC.

The chain carries TRBV24-1 and TRBJ1-5; 8 bases map to TRBD1. From germline, CDR1 is KGHDR and CDR2 SFDVKD. The trim removed 7 bases at V and 3 bases at J, leaving 4 bases unmatched. This CDR3 has 14 residues. DNA of the CDR3: TGTGCCACCAGCATGACAGGGGCCAATCAGCCCCAGCATTTT. It encodes CATSMTGANQPQHF.

The chain has TRBV10-2 and TRBJ2-1; possible D gene TRBD1, 6 bases. CDR1 is WSHSY, CDR2 SAAADI, per germline. V lost 8 bases and J lost 3, with 14 bases in between. The CDR3 is made up of 14 amino acids. The CDR3 DNA reads TGCGCCAGCGGGGGCGGAGTCGGCTACAATGAGCAGTTCTTC. This sequence encodes CASGGGVGYNEQFF.

This chain joins TRBV7-9 and TRBJ1-5; D not resolved. With 1 base removed from V and 5 bases from J, the gap between germline ends came to 12 bases. This CDR3 has 15 amino acids. CDR1 is SEHNR, CDR2 FQNEAQ, per germline (reference sequence). CDR3 residues: CASSLGGPQDQPQHF. CDR3 DNA sequence: TGTGCCAGCAGCTTAGGCGGACCGCAAGATCAGCCCCAGCATTTT.

CDR3 residues: CASRAPYGSYTF. CDR3 nucleotide sequence: TGTGCCAGCAGGGCACCCTATGGAAGCTACACCTTC. The chain uses TRBV12-3 or TRBV12-4 and TRBJ1-2; D not certain. The V end was cut by 6 bases, the J end by 9 bases, with 14 bases between. The CDR3 extends over 12 amino acids.

The chain links TRBV2 to TRBJ1-5; D is unclear. The CDR3 totals 14 residues. Between the trimmed V and J ends, which lost 7 bases and 6 bases, there was a span of 16 bases. Germline values: CDR1 SNHLY, CDR2 FYNNEI. CDR3 in DNA: TGTGCCAGCACCTCACGTAGGGATAGTCAGCCCCAGCATTTT. Amino acids: CASTSRRDSQPQHF.

The chain employs TRBV5-1 and TRBJ1-4; D might be TRBD1 (6 bases). CDR1 SGHRS and CDR2 YFSETQ come from the germline V gene. The CDR3 is 14 residues long. Deletions cut 2 bases from V and 7 bases from J, with 12 bases between. CDR3 sequence reads: CASSFQGWPEKLFF. DNA for the CDR3: TGCGCCAGCAGCTTTCAGGGGTGGCCTGAAAAACTGTTTTTT.

The V call is TRBV5-6, the J call TRBJ1-1; possibly TRBD1 for D (5 bases). Germline V CDR1 and CDR2: SGHDT, YYEEEE. Trimming shortened V by 1 base and J by 0 bases, and 10 bases separated the two germline ends. The CDR3 length is 15 residues. The CDR3 is CASSLRAGMNTEAFF. Written as DNA, the CDR3 is TGTGCCAGCAGCTTGCGCGCAGGGATGAACACTGAAGCTTTCTTT.

V usage is TRBV11-3 and J usage is TRBJ2-2; 8 bases align to TRBD2. J gave up 4 bases and V 7 bases, and 8 bases lay outside the gene matches. CDR1 is SGHNT, CDR2 YENEEA, per germline. This CDR3 has 15 amino acids. CDR3 residues: CASKLTTSGTGELFF. In DNA, the CDR3 is TGTGCCAGCAAATTAACTACTAGCGGCACCGGGGAGCTGTTTTTT.

The sample holds a few counts of this clone. The rearrangement links TRBV14 to TRBJ1-2; TRBD1 matches at 8 bases. CDR3 size: 13 residues. Germline V gene data show CDR1 as SGHDN and CDR2 as FVKESK. V shed 4 bases and J 6 bases; nucleotides not matched to a gene: 4. As DNA, the CDR3 is TGTGCCAGCAGCCCCAGGGGGCTGGATGGCTACACCTTC. It specifies CASSPRGLDGYTF.

The rearrangement uses TRBV6-2 or TRBV6-3 and TRBJ2-6, with no clear D. The germline CDR1 and CDR2 sequences are MNHEY and SVGEGT. CDR3 length: 17 residues. Trimming left V 6 bases short and J 2 bases short, with 17 bases between. CDR3 residues: CASSPYPVRPGANVLTF. In DNA, the CDR3 is TGTGCCAGCAGCCCATACCCCGTTCGCCCTGGGGCCAACGTCCTGACTTTC.

The chain couples TRBV9 to TRBJ1-6, with D perhaps TRBD1 (6 bases). Germline V lookup: CDR1 SGDLS, CDR2 YYNGEE. V lost 3 bases and J lost 10, with 14 bases in between. There are 14 residues in the CDR3. CDR3 in amino acids: CASSEDWGLSPLHF. Here the CDR3 DNA reads TGTGCCAGCAGCGAGGACTGGGGGCTATCACCCCTCCACTTT.

The chain combines TRBV30 with TRBJ1-3, with D unclear. Germline assignment: CDR1 GTSNPN and CDR2 SVGIG (reference sequence). The CDR3 is made up of 14 amino acids. V lost 1 base and J lost 0, with 7 bases in between. CDR3 in DNA: TGTGCCTGGAGTGAACTTCTCTCTGGAAACACCATATATTTT. Translation: CAWSELLSGNTIYF.

V gene TRBV19 combines with J gene TRBJ1-6, with D possibly matching TRBD1 (5 bases). There are 17 residues in the CDR3. CDR1 is LNHDA and CDR2 is SQIVND in the germline V gene (reference sequence). The germline V and J ends were trimmed by 5 bases and 14 bases, with 28 bases remaining between them. This chain's CDR3 is CASSGGIYKPGSLTLHF. DNA of the CDR3: TGTGCCAGTAGTGGGGGGATCTATAAACCTGGTTCACTCACCCTCCACTTT.

In its sample, this clone was seen once. The chain joins TRBV5-6 to TRBJ2-3, with D possibly being TRBD1 (5 bases). Germline values: CDR1 SGHDT, CDR2 YYEEEE. CDR3 length equals 14 residues. The V end was cut by 0 bases, the J end by 8 bases, with 13 bases between. The chain's CDR3 is CASSLVGPLATQYF. CDR3 bases: TGTGCCAGCAGCTTGGTGGGGCCCTTGGCTACGCAGTATTTT. Complete variable domain (other parts from reference TRBV5-6 and TRBJ2-3): DAGVTQSPTHLIKTRGQQVTLRCSPKSGHDTVSWYQQALGQGPQFIFQYYEEEERQRGNFPDRFSGHQFPNYSSELNVNALLLGDSALYLCASSLVGPLATQYFGPGTRLTVL.

This chain joins TRBV4-1 and TRBJ2-1; 10 positions match TRBD2. The CDR3 totals 15 residues. Losses at the gene ends were 4 bases for V and 3 bases for J; bases not matched to a gene: 3. Germline V gene lookup returns CDR1 MGHRA and CDR2 YSYEKL. The CDR3 sequence is CASSLVAGGYNEQFF. The CDR3 region has the DNA TGCGCCAGCAGCCTCGTAGCGGGGGGCTACAATGAGCAGTTCTTC.

The V and J genes are TRBV3-1 (or the pseudogene TRBV3-2) and TRBJ1-6, with D uncertain. V gave up 2 bases and J gave up 9 bases, with 17 bases separating them. Germline V gene sequence: CDR1 LGHDT, CDR2 YNNKEL (reference sequence). This CDR3 has 16 residues. In DNA form, the CDR3 reads TGTGCCAGCAGCCAACCCCACCGGGCAGGCCGTTCACCCCTCCACTTT. It encodes CASSQPHRAGRSPLHF.

This chain uses TRBV13 with TRBJ2-3; 11 nucleotides agree with TRBD2. The CDR3 runs to 16 residues. V shed 4 bases and J 1 base; nucleotides not matched to a gene: 4. Germline assignment: CDR1 PRHDT and CDR2 FYEKMQ (reference sequence). DNA of the CDR3: TGTGCCAGCAGCTCCCTACTAGCGGGGGGCACAGATACGCAGTATTTT. This encodes CASSSLLAGGTDTQYF.

The genes are TRBV2 and TRBJ1-6; the D gene is possibly TRBD1 (5 bases). The germline gives CDR1 SNHLY, CDR2 FYNNEI. The length of the CDR3 is 15 residues. Trimming cost V 2 bases and J 6 bases, with 11 bases left between them. The CDR3 DNA reads as TGTGCCAGCAGTGAATCGCACAGGACTAATTCACCCCTCCACTTT. Translating it yields CASSESHRTNSPLHF. The variable domain in full, completed from reference TRBV2 and TRBJ1-6, reads EPEVTQTPSHQVTQMGQEVILRCVPISNHLYFYWYRQILGQKVEFLVSFYNNEISEKSEIFDDQFSVERPDGSNFTLKIRSTKLEDSAMYFCASSESHRTNSPLHFGNGTRLTVT.

The chain carries TRBV3-1 (or the pseudogene TRBV3-2) and TRBJ2-2, with D possibly called TRBD1 or TRBD2 (7 bases each). V was trimmed by 4 bases and J by 5 bases, leaving 14 bases between them. The CDR3 has 15 residues. Germline CDR1 and CDR2: LGHDT and YNNKEL (reference sequence). The CDR3 region is CASSLPGGGTGELFF. The DNA of the CDR3 is TGTGCCAGCAGCCTCCCAGGGGGGGGAACCGGGGAGCTGTTTTTT.

The chain carries TRBV29-1 and TRBJ2-7; maybe TRBD1 (5 bases). The V gene's germline CDR1 is SQVTM and CDR2 ANQGSEA. Trimming shortened V by 5 bases and J by 2 bases, and 16 bases separated the two germline ends. The CDR3 runs to 14 residues. As DNA, the CDR3 is TGCAGCGTTTCGCAGGCAGGGTACGCCTACGAGCAGTACTTC. Encoded protein: CSVSQAGYAYEQYF.

The chain is built from TRBV19 and TRBJ1-1; D is possibly TRBD1 (6 bases). The germline gives CDR1 LNHDA, CDR2 SQIVND (reference sequence). There are 15 residues in the CDR3. V gave up 1 base and J gave up 8 bases, with 17 bases separating them. The CDR3 is CASSIGGAGAWEAFF. The CDR3 nucleotides are TGTGCCAGTAGTATAGGAGGGGCAGGGGCTTGGGAAGCTTTCTTT. Combining the CDR3 with reference TRBV19 and TRBJ1-1 gives the whole variable domain DGGITQSPKYLFRKEGQNVTLSCEQNLNHDAMYWYRQDPGQGLRLIYYSQIVNDFQKGDIAEGYSVSREKKESFPLTVTSAQKNPTAFYLCASSIGGAGAWEAFFGQGTRLTVV.

This clone turned up a few times. The genes are TRBV14 and TRBJ2-7; D perhaps matches TRBD2 (5 bases). The V gene's germline CDR1 is SGHDN and CDR2 FVKESK. This CDR3 contains 15 residues. Trimming pared 0 bases from V and 3 bases from J, leaving 12 bases between. CDR3 nucleotide sequence: TGTGCCAGCAGCCAAGATTCGGACTTTCTCTACGAGCAGTACTTC. This translates into CASSQDSDFLYEQYF.

This chain links TRBV10-1 with TRBJ2-5; D perhaps matches TRBD1 (6 bases). Trimming pared 4 bases from V and 4 bases from J, leaving 16 bases between. Germline lookup yields CDR1 WNHNN and CDR2 SYGVQD (reference sequence). The CDR3 spans 15 residues. CDR3 DNA: TGCGCCAGCAGTGTAGCAGACAGGTCGAGAGAGACCCAGTACTTC. It translates to CASSVADRSRETQYF.

V gene TRBV11-2 combines with J gene TRBJ2-1; D is undetermined. Germline V CDR1 and CDR2: SGHAT, FQNNGV. The CDR3 totals 12 residues. Between the trimmed V and J ends, which lost 7 bases and 8 bases, there was a span of 12 bases. The DNA of the CDR3 is TGTGCCAGCACCCCCGTGGGTGATGAGCAGTTCTTC. Its translation: CASTPVGDEQFF.

The rearrangement links TRBV11-3 to TRBJ1-1, with a weak D call TRBD1 (5 bases). This CDR3 contains 14 residues. Trimming removed 5 bases from V and 3 bases from J, with 13 bases in between. The V gene's germline CDR1 is SGHNT and CDR2 YENEEA. CDR3 in amino acids: CASSPRGRDTEAFF. The CDR3 nucleotides read TGTGCCAGCAGCCCAAGGGGCAGGGACACTGAAGCTTTCTTT.

V and J are TRBV5-6 and TRBJ2-5; TRBD1 is a possible D gene (6 bases). V was cut by 3 bases and J by 0 bases, with 15 bases left in between. The CDR3 spans 16 residues. The germline CDR1 and CDR2 sequences are SGHDT and YYEEEE. The CDR3: CASSWTVGAYQETQYF. CDR3 DNA sequence: TGTGCCAGCAGCTGGACAGTTGGGGCGTACCAAGAGACCCAGTACTTC.

The chain is built from TRBV27 and TRBJ2-2; maybe TRBD1 (6 bases). From germline, CDR1 is MNHEY and CDR2 SMNVEV (reference sequence). This CDR3 is built from 17 residues. V lost 2 bases and J lost 4, with 17 bases in between. The CDR3 spells CASSLDLQGLGTGELFF. In nucleotides, the CDR3 is TGTGCCAGCAGTTTAGACCTTCAGGGGCTTGGCACCGGGGAGCTGTTTTTT.